This T cell receptor (beta chain) was captured in a study of blood T cell repertoires in COVID-19. At the level of the study: Researchers got acute and convalescent COVID-19 samples from the United States, Italy and Spain. Sample material is recorded as cDNA or gDNA derived from T cells, B-cell-depleted T cells, or PBMCs.

The authors' processing: How many nucleated cells were present was estimated from reference gene primer amplification. Profiling relied on immunoSEQ multiplex PCR, and the TCRdb table lists in-frame clones only, not all of them. V and J calls and clone size are given by that table; D and trimming were obtained from the DNA. The table records some 240,000 clones, 65% to 85% of them present only once. The J segment lost 2 bases and the V segment lost 7 bases, leaving 10 bases of the junction unmatched. In germline, CDR1 is MDHEN, CDR2 SYDVKM. The CDR3 spans 15 residues. The sample holds many counts of this clone.

The receptor was derived from a human donor in a cohort sampled during active COVID-19. Input material: peripheral blood. The chain uses TRBV28 and TRBJ2-5; TRBD1 matches at 7 bases. Here the CDR3 reads CASTTPGQRQETQYF. CDR3 DNA: TGTGCCAGCACCACTCCGGGACAGAGACAAGAGACCCAGTACTTC.